This TCR beta chain was sequenced during a study of metastatic and nonmetastatic thyroid tumors. Study information: Repertoire comparison spanned blood and tumor or nodule tissue of malignant and benign thyroid patients.

This clone was counted only a few times. Its antigen remains unknown. Germline CDR1 is MNHNS and CDR2 is SASEGT. The V end lost 1 base, the J end lost 0 bases, and 9 bases lay between the germline ends. The CDR3 consists of 15 residues. General observations from the study: A significant increase in TCR beta diversity was reportedly seen in malignant thyroid tumors relative to benign nodules, in blood and tumor.

Patients had received no treatment of any kind before thyroid surgery. In the authors' methods: In papillary thyroid cancer, a distant-metastasis classifier was built using CDR3 differences across clinicopathological groups. TCRdb reanalyzed the PCR reads with MiXCR. The V and J calls come from TCRdb's annotation, not from the publication. This sample carries 15,000 to 20,000 clones, around 30% of them seen once, and the ten largest clones take around 15%. The V call is TRBV6-1, the J call TRBJ1-1; D gene unclear. The origin of this receptor is a female donor with papillary thyroid cancer or a benign thyroid nodule (not recorded which). Some clones in this sample may be carry-over from other donors' samples. The sequenced sample consisted of tumor tissue. Here the CDR3 DNA reads TGTGCCAGCAGTGAAGTGCAACAGATGAACACTGAAGCTTTCTTT. Protein sequence: CASSEVQQMNTEAFF.